This T cell receptor (beta chain) is from a study of blood T cell repertoires in COVID-19 (dated by TCRdb to 2018 to 2021). Regarding the complete study: Collaborator samples came from the United States, Italy and Spain and covered acute and convalescent phases of COVID-19. The prospective study material was composed of cDNA or gDNA derived from T cells, B-cell-depleted T cells, or PBMCs. Subjects who had been exposed to COVID-19, were actively infected with it, or had recovered from it provided the deeply sampled blood TCRbeta repertoires that made up the dataset. The repertoires were released in a freely available public database intended as a resource for research on the immune response to SARS-CoV-2. Samples came from the ongoing ImmuneRACE study (first 160 participants) plus 1,254 subjects from 6 global collaborators. The sample metadata nearly always contained a de-identified subject ID, COVID-19 status, age in years and sex. HLA class I and class II types, where available, came from metadata supplied by the sample provider rather than from assay-based typing. Summary of the overall study and its limitations: How much clinical and demographic metadata was included differed by source and by participant, and the metadata was provided uncurated.

The immunoSEQ Assay, a bias-controlled multiplex PCR, was used to amplify TCRbeta CDR3 regions from genomic DNA. The paper's data handling went like this. The number of nucleated cells in each sample was estimated by amplification of reference gene primers within the assay. To quantify the absolute abundance of each unique TCRbeta CDR3 rearrangement, sequence reads were collapsed and filtered. For each sample, productive Simpson clonality was calculated by taking the square root of Simpson's diversity index across productive rearrangements. In its TCRdb copy, this immuneACCESS table keeps in-frame sequences only and misses some clones. Where compared with another copy, unresolved V genes explain less than half of these, and the others have no known cause. The V and J calls and the clone size are those of that table, but D and trimming were determined from the DNA. This sample is represented by 250,000 to 400,000 clones; approximately 91% of them were singletons. The ten largest clones take up around 4.8% of the sample.

Enrolling through a virtual design, the prospective study's participants ranged in age from roughly 18 to 89 years and lived across some 22 United States geographic areas. In the prospective study, cohorts were assigned on the basis of participant-reported clinical history obtained from a screening survey and a study questionnaire. For ImmuneRACE Cohort 3, a participant was defined as recovered based on two consecutive negative NP/OP PCR tests, clearance by a healthcare professional, or resolution of symptoms. Mobile phlebotomists in the prospective study collected whole blood, serum and a nasopharyngeal or oropharyngeal swab from every participant. Additional blood draws and questionnaires over an approximately two-month period could optionally be provided by prospective study participants. Prospective study blood samples were shipped either frozen or at room temperature before DNA extraction.

The germline V gene (reference sequence) supplies CDR1 LNHDA and CDR2 SQIVND. Counted from cysteine to phenylalanine, this CDR3 has 15 amino acids. Only the CDR3 part of the read is kept: 45 bases, read in frame from the first base. Trimming at the junction amounts to 9 bases on V and 1 base on J, and the germline ends lie 15 bases apart. On this clone itself: It has no known antigen specificity. No base qualities exist here, and no much larger clone lies one base off it.

This clonotype was obtained from a man aged 55 to 69 who had recovered from COVID-19. The chain uses TRBV19 and TRBJ2-2, with a tentative D gene TRBD1 over 6 matching bases. The material sequenced was PBMCs or T cells enriched from blood (not recorded which). The DNA is as follows: TGTGCCAGCTGTCTGGCAGGGGTGAACACCGGGGAGCTGTTTTTT. It codes for CASCLAGVNTGELFF.